These 29 T cell receptor beta chains were all obtained from the same sample, sequenced in a study of OX40 agonist ivuxolimab in advanced cancers. Libraries were prepared by immunoSEQ multiplex PCR; TCRdb keeps only in-frame clonotypes and omits some of them. The sample records more than 50,000 clones, about nine tenths being singletons. The sample was CD4+ or CD8+ T cells sorted from blood, taken in a trial of the OX40 agonist ivuxolimab. These receptor sequences come from an adult with an advanced solid tumor such as melanoma, head and neck, liver or kidney cancer.

This chain links TRBV5-6 with TRBJ2-3; no clear D gene. Trimming removed 4 bases at V and 1 base at J, with 13 bases between. Germline V gene lookup returns CDR1 SGHDT and CDR2 YYEEEE. The length of the CDR3 is 15 residues. Written as DNA, the CDR3 is TGTGCCAGCAGCCAACCCCTCGGTCGCACAGATACGCAGTATTTT. This codes for CASSQPLGRTDTQYF. Full variable domain (missing parts from reference TRBV5-6 and TRBJ2-3): DAGVTQSPTHLIKTRGQQVTLRCSPKSGHDTVSWYQQALGQGPQFIFQYYEEEERQRGNFPDRFSGHQFPNYSSELNVNALLLGDSALYLCASSQPLGRTDTQYFGPGTRLTVL.

The J gene is TRBJ1-5, the V gene TRBV7-2; no clear D gene. The CDR3 extends over 15 amino acids. V lost 4 bases, J lost 1 base, and 11 bases lay in between. Germline assignment: CDR1 SGHTA and CDR2 FQGNSA. CDR3 DNA sequence: TGTGCCAGCAGCTCAGCAGCGTTGAGCAATCAGCCCCAGCATTTT. Its translation: CASSSAALSNQPQHF.

The J gene is TRBJ2-5, the V gene TRBV10-3, with 9 nucleotides matching TRBD1. The CDR3 loop spans 13 amino acids. Germline-derived CDR1 and CDR2 are ENHRY and SYGVKD. V lost 10 bases to trimming and J lost 6 bases; unmatched junction nucleotides: 9. CDR3 in amino acids: CARDRVSGKTQYF. The CDR3 region has the DNA TGTGCCAGGGACAGGGTATCGGGAAAGACCCAGTACTTC.

This clone was seen just once. The CDR3 protein is CASSYRDSSYEQYF. The CDR3 nucleotides read TGTGCCAGCAGTTATCGGGACAGCTCCTACGAGCAGTACTTC. The chain uses TRBV27 and TRBJ2-7; 7 bases fit TRBD1. The germline gives CDR1 MNHEY, CDR2 SMNVEV (reference sequence). This CDR3 spans 14 amino acids. V shed 4 bases, J shed 0 bases, and the junction held 3 bases outside the gene matches.

The chain combines TRBV19 with TRBJ2-6; 8 positions agree with TRBD1. V dropped 4 bases and J dropped 3; count of bases not matched to a gene: 14. CDR1 and CDR2 from the germline V gene are LNHDA and SQIVND (reference sequence). The CDR3 is 19 residues long. The chain's CDR3 is CASSTTGGPRKVGANVLTF. The CDR3 DNA follows: TGTGCCAGTAGTACTACAGGGGGGCCTAGGAAGGTTGGGGCCAACGTCCTGACTTTC.

The rearrangement joins TRBV6-6 to TRBJ2-1, with a tentative D call TRBD2 (5 bases). The CDR3 has 11 amino acids. The ends were cut back, 8 bases at V and 8 bases at J, with 10 bases in the middle. The germline V gene has CDR1 MNHNY and CDR2 SVGAGI (reference sequence). The CDR3 sequence: CASRRRDEQFF. The CDR3 DNA sequence: TGTGCCAGCCGCCGGCGGGATGAGCAGTTCTTC.

V usage is TRBV27 and J usage is TRBJ2-5, with D possibly TRBD2 on 6 matching bases. The CDR3 is 14 amino acids. Trimming stripped 5 bases from V and 5 bases from J, with 15 bases between. CDR1 and CDR2 from the germline V gene are MNHEY and SMNVEV (reference sequence). As DNA, the CDR3 is TGTGCCAGCAGTCCGACGCGGGGCCGGGAGACCCAGTACTTC. Protein: CASSPTRGRETQYF.

The gene calls are TRBV5-4 and TRBJ2-3; D remains unclear. Looked up from germline, CDR1 is SGHNT and CDR2 is YYREEE (reference sequence). The CDR3 covers 12 residues. V lost 0 bases and J lost 3, with 2 bases in between. This CDR3 is CASSLETDTQYF. The CDR3 coding sequence is TGTGCCAGCAGCTTGGAGACAGATACGCAGTATTTT.

V usage is TRBV4-3 and J usage is TRBJ1-2; D remains ambiguous. CDR1 LGHNA and CDR2 YSLEER come from the germline V gene. V was shortened by 8 bases and J by 3 bases, with 10 bases between the two germline ends. The CDR3 extends over 12 amino acids. CDR3 protein: CASSRGDYGYTF. The CDR3 region has the DNA TGCGCCAGCTCACGTGGGGACTATGGCTACACCTTC.

A single count supports this clone. This chain joins TRBV19 and TRBJ2-2; 8 nucleotides align to TRBD1. Losses at the gene ends were 9 bases for V and 2 bases for J; bases not matched to a gene: 5. CDR1 and CDR2 from the germline V gene are LNHDA and SQIVND (reference sequence). This CDR3 has 14 amino acids. CDR3 loop: CASRTGLNTGELFF. CDR3 nucleotide sequence: TGTGCCAGCCGGACAGGGTTAAACACCGGGGAGCTGTTTTTT.

This rearrangement joins TRBV2 to TRBJ2-3; 7 bases are shared with TRBD2. The CDR3 covers 16 residues. The junction had 13 bases not matched to a gene; V was cut back by 4 bases and J by 6 bases. Germline V gene sequence: CDR1 SNHLY, CDR2 FYNNEI. CDR3 nucleotides: TGTGCCAGCAGTGTACGTTCCGCGGGAGTTTCGGATACGCAGTATTTT. Amino acid sequence: CASSVRSAGVSDTQYF.

The rearrangement joins TRBV18 to TRBJ2-2; D tentatively fits TRBD1 or TRBD2 (5 bases each). The CDR3 has 15 amino acids. Germline V gene lookup returns CDR1 KGHSH and CDR2 LQKENI. The V end was cut by 4 bases, the J end by 0 bases, with 9 bases between. The CDR3: CASSLGTANTGELFF. The CDR3 nucleotides read TGTGCCAGCTCACTTGGGACGGCGAACACCGGGGAGCTGTTTTTT.

The chain couples TRBV25-1 to TRBJ1-3; D not resolved. The V end was cut by 8 bases, the J end by 4 bases, with 3 bases between. This CDR3 has 10 residues. Per the germline V gene, CDR1 is MGHDK and CDR2 is SYGVNS. CDR3 region: CASAGNTIYF. The DNA of the CDR3 is TGTGCCAGCGCCGGAAACACCATATATTTT.

V usage is TRBV27 and J usage is TRBJ2-7; 7 bases align to TRBD1. Germline lookup yields CDR1 MNHEY and CDR2 SMNVEV (reference sequence). The V and J ends lost 3 bases and 2 bases, in that order; junction bases with no gene match: 4. This CDR3 is 14 amino acids long. The DNA of the CDR3 is TGTGCCAGCAGTTTCCGACAGGGAGCCTACGAGCAGTACTTC. It encodes CASSFRQGAYEQYF.

The chain joins TRBV18 to TRBJ2-1, with unresolved D. This CDR3 is built from 14 residues. The V gene lost 0 bases and the J gene lost 7 bases, with 10 bases spanning the gap. CDR1 and CDR2 from the germline V gene are KGHSH and LQKENI. CDR3 DNA: TGTGCCAGCTCACCACCGATTGGGGAAAATGAGCAGTTCTTC. Protein product: CASSPPIGENEQFF.

The CDR3 is CASSANYMNTEAFF. The DNA of the CDR3 is TGTGCCAGCAGCGCGAATTACATGAACACTGAAGCTTTCTTT. This chain uses TRBV9 with TRBJ1-1; D uncertain. Germline values: CDR1 SGDLS, CDR2 YYNGEE. The CDR3 contains 14 residues. The V gene lost 3 bases and the J gene lost 0 bases, with 9 bases spanning the gap.

Concerning this clone: The sample has other DNA sequences that encode this CDR3 too. This chain links TRBV11-2 with TRBJ2-7, with D tentatively TRBD2 (5 bases). The V gene's germline CDR1 is SGHAT and CDR2 FQNNGV. Trimming cost V 5 bases and J 7 bases, with 15 bases left between them. The length of the CDR3 is 13 residues. The CDR3 protein is CASSLGSSGEQYF. Written as DNA, the CDR3 is TGTGCCAGCAGCCTAGGCTCTTCGGGGGAGCAGTACTTC.

The chain joins TRBV7-8 to TRBJ1-2; maybe TRBD1 (5 bases). Trimming removed 0 bases from V and 5 bases from J, with 13 bases in between. The CDR3 sequence is 15 residues long. Germline CDR1 SGHVS, CDR2 FQNEAQ. The CDR3 DNA is TGTGCCAGCAGCTTAGCGCAGGGAGGAATTTATGGCTACACCTTC. Protein product: CASSLAQGGIYGYTF.

The chain employs TRBV5-4 and TRBJ2-5, with 10 bases lining up with TRBD2. The CDR3 sequence is 17 residues long. V gave up 4 bases and J gave up 6 bases; unmatched junction bases: 15. From germline, CDR1 is SGHNT and CDR2 YYREEE (reference sequence). The CDR3 DNA reads as TGTGCCAGCAGCATATGGGGCGCTAGCGGGAGTTGGAAGACCCAGTACTTC. It specifies CASSIWGASGSWKTQYF.

The CDR3 loop reads CASSYGQSNQPQHF. The CDR3 DNA is TGTGCCAGCAGTTACGGACAGAGCAATCAGCCCCAGCATTTT. The chain has TRBV6-5 and TRBJ1-5; possible D gene TRBD1, 6 bases. This CDR3 has 14 amino acids. Trimming removed 2 bases at V and 1 base at J, with 6 bases between. Germline loops: CDR1 MNHEY, CDR2 SVGAGI.

The genes are TRBV10-3 and TRBJ2-3; D unclear. The CDR3 covers 11 residues. Germline V gives CDR1 ENHRY, CDR2 SYGVKD. The V gene lost 2 bases and the J gene lost 10 bases, with 7 bases spanning the gap. The CDR3 bases are TGTGCCATCAGTGAGGACGGACCGCAGTATTTT. Amino acids: CAISEDGPQYF.

This chain uses TRBV6-1 with TRBJ1-6, with D maybe TRBD1 (5 bases). The CDR3 totals 16 residues. Deletions cut 2 bases from V and 7 bases from J, with 15 bases between. The germline V gene encodes CDR1 MNHNS and CDR2 SASEGT. CDR3 sequence (DNA): TGTGCCAGCAGTGAATTGGTGGCCAAGGGGAATTCACCCCTCCACTTT. Residues: CASSELVAKGNSPLHF.

The rearrangement uses TRBV28 and TRBJ2-7, with 8 bases aligning to TRBD2. This CDR3 region has 18 residues. V shed 8 bases, J shed 0 bases, and the junction held 18 bases outside the gene matches. In germline, CDR1 is MDHEN, CDR2 SYDVKM. Here the CDR3 reads CASRTPTRHSGSSYEQYF. CDR3 in DNA: TGTGCCAGCCGAACGCCCACCAGGCACAGCGGGAGCTCCTACGAGCAGTACTTC.

This chain uses TRBV6-5 with TRBJ1-1; 8 bases are shared with TRBD1. This CDR3 comprises 14 residues. Trimming removed 0 bases from V and 3 bases from J; junction bases left unmatched: 0. CDR1 and CDR2 from the germline V gene are MNHEY and SVGAGI. CDR3 DNA sequence: TGTGCCAGCAGTTACTCGGACAGGGACACTGAAGCTTTCTTT. This sequence encodes CASSYSDRDTEAFF.

The chain uses TRBV7-2 and TRBJ2-2; no reliable D call. Germline values: CDR1 SGHTA, CDR2 FQGNSA. The CDR3 is 12 residues long. V was shortened by 8 bases and J by 6 bases, with 10 bases between the two germline ends. The CDR3 DNA reads as TGTGCCAGCGGGCGCCAGCCCGGGGAGCTGTTTTTT. It translates to CASGRQPGELFF.

The genes are TRBV6-5 and TRBJ1-5; 7 nucleotides match TRBD1. The CDR3 length is 15 residues. CDR1 and CDR2 (germline): MNHEY, SVGAGI. V shed 6 bases and J 6 bases; nucleotides not matched to a gene: 11. CDR3 bases: TGTGCCAGCAGAGGGGACAGTTCCATCTCTCAGCCCCAGCATTTT. It translates to CASRGDSSISQPQHF.

The V and J genes are TRBV11-1 and TRBJ2-1; D perhaps matches TRBD1 (6 bases). CDR1 SGHAT and CDR2 FQDESV come from the germline V gene (reference sequence). Trimming removed 1 base from V and 2 bases from J, with 12 bases in between. There are 16 residues in the CDR3. The CDR3 loop reads CASSLDSDRTYNEQFF. CDR3 bases: TGTGCCAGCAGCTTAGACTCCGACAGGACCTACAATGAGCAGTTCTTC.

The chain has TRBV28 and TRBJ2-3; D is possibly TRBD1 (6 bases). This CDR3 has 13 residues. Germline V gene sequence: CDR1 MDHEN, CDR2 SYDVKM. V gave up 8 bases and J gave up 9 bases, with 18 bases separating them. CDR3 nucleotide sequence: TGTGCCAGCGACACCCCCGGACAGAGAACGCAGTATTTT. Its protein is CASDTPGQRTQYF.

Within the sample, this clone is medium-sized. This chain links TRBV2 with TRBJ1-2; 7 bases match TRBD1. CDR3 length: 14 residues. V shed 3 bases, J shed 4 bases, and the junction held 5 bases outside the gene matches. The germline V gene has CDR1 SNHLY and CDR2 FYNNEI. Written as DNA, the CDR3 is TGTGCCAGCAGTGATTCGACAGGGATCTATGGCTACACCTTC. Translated, it gives CASSDSTGIYGYTF.